A selection of T cell receptor beta chains follows, all from one sample in a study of blood T cell repertoires in COVID-19. Data came from immunoSEQ multiplex PCR; TCRdb stores just in-frame clones and leaves some out. The sample records 95,000 to 150,000 clones, approximately 81% being singletons. The sample comprised peripheral blood. The origin of the receptors is a man aged 60-69 years with acute or convalescent COVID-19. The CDR3 runs from the conserved cysteine through the conserved F or W.

v_gene | CDR3aa
TRBV19 | CASSPQGSYGYTF
TRBV7-2 | CASSLSGRGPGTDTQYF
TRBV3-1/TRBV3-2 | CASSRLAGGAGELFF
TRBV19 | CASSMSHQGDISNQPQHF
TRBV30 | CAWSVAGIGGYTF
TRBV7-2 | CASSSGLAGVETQYF
TRBV6-2/TRBV6-3 | CASSPLGQASYGYTF
TRBV7-2 | CASSNRGPGYNEQFF
TRBV6-2/TRBV6-3 | CASSPGRGTYEQYF
TRBV7-9 | CASSLLPSDSNNEQFF
TRBV6-2/TRBV6-3 | CASSLAGGANVLTF
TRBV6-5 | CASSSQYQETQYF
TRBV6-5 | CASSYLGTDSGNTIYF
TRBV6-5 | CASKLPYQETQYF
TRBV19 | CASSISGTTGELFF
TRBV12-5 | CASGLLIGQGQYTEAFF
TRBV28 | CASKDSATTNEKLFF
TRBV5-1 | CASSLAAGGSSETQYF
TRBV10-3 | CAISVDSMVIF
TRBV27 | CASRRLAGANTGELFF
TRBV6-1 | CASSEGTGGLYEQFF
TRBV28 | CASRPGPLTGELFF
TRBV15 | CATSSRLAGDRNEQFF
TRBV19 | CATRGNPSLPGELFF
TRBV2 | CATSGSTGMANYGYTF
TRBV6-6 | CASSDVQGALGPQHF
TRBV3-1/TRBV3-2 | CASSQDRNYYGYTF
TRBV11-2 | CASSLVQGASEKLFF
TRBV5-4 | CASSLEEKETQYF
TRBV28 | CASLERLAGVGETQYF
TRBV29-1 | CSVGGLQWAFF
TRBV6-6 | CATRTGPADTQYF
TRBV5-1 | CASSPREGSTEAFF
TRBV5-6 | CASSFGGPQETQYF
TRBV27 | CASSLPGQHTDTQYF
TRBV30 | CAFYLAGLDNEQFF
TRBV24-1 | CATSGGQGSQPQHF
TRBV4-2 | CASSHPGTSYEQYF
TRBV29-1 | CSVRRGTHEQYF
TRBV5-6 | CASSGGLAGVETQYF
TRBV27 | CASSSEGQRVGYEQYF
TRBV9 | CASSVATSNEQFF
TRBV29-1 | CSFRTGGFDEQYF
TRBV5-5 | CASSPRGANYGYTF
TRBV7-9 | CASSPWTSGRADKNIQYF
TRBV4-3 | CASSQDRSGSNEQFF
TRBV5-1 | CASSLALAGGPETQYF
TRBV4-2 | CASSQMGGRTYNEQFF
TRBV6-5 | CASSYSVGGNEQYF
TRBV3-1/TRBV3-2 | CASKATSALQETQYF
TRBV12-3/TRBV12-4 | CASSSRRGYGYTF